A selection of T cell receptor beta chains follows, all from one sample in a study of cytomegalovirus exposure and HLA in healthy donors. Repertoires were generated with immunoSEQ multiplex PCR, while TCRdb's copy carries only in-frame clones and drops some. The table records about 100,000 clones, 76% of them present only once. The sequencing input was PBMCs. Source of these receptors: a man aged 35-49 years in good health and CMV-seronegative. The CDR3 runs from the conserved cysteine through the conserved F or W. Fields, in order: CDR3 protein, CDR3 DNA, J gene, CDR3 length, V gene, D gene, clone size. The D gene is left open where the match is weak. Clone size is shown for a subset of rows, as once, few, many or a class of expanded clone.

CASSLRTAGNEKLFF,TGTGCCAGCAGCCTGCGGACAGCGGGGAATGAAAAACTGTTTTTT,TRBJ1-4,15,TRBV5-4,NA,NA
CAISQLGQTNYGYTF,TGTGCCATCAGTCAACTTGGGCAGACTAACTATGGCTACACCTTC,TRBJ1-2,15,TRBV10-3,NA,NA
CASSEAQGRGYTF,TGTGCCAGCAGTGAGGCGCAGGGAAGAGGCTACACCTTC,TRBJ1-2,13,TRBV2,NA,once
CASSLRPGQGARGEKLFF,TGTGCCAGCAGTTTAAGGCCGGGACAGGGGGCGCGTGGTGAAAAACTGTTTTTT,TRBJ1-4,18,TRBV27,TRBD1,NA
CASSPLGRQETQYF,TGTGCCAGCAGCCCCTTGGGCCGACAAGAGACCCAGTACTTC,TRBJ2-5,14,TRBV13,NA,NA
CASSALGSPPYGYTF,TGTGCCAGCAGTGCCCTGGGCAGTCCCCCTTATGGCTACACCTTC,TRBJ1-2,15,TRBV28,NA,NA
CSASRSGGYTF,TGCAGTGCTAGTAGGTCAGGTGGCTACACCTTC,TRBJ1-2,11,TRBV20-1,NA,few
CASSIVLRESSYEQYF,TGTGCCAGTAGTATTGTGTTGAGGGAGAGCTCCTACGAGCAGTACTTC,TRBJ2-7,16,TRBV19,NA,NA
CASSHRPHRDYGNQPQHF,TGTGCCAGCAGCCACCGCCCCCACCGCGACTATGGCAATCAGCCCCAGCATTTT,TRBJ1-5,18,TRBV7-2,NA,NA
CASSKETDRDEGDIQYF,TGTGCCAGCAGCAAAGAGACGGACAGGGACGAGGGGGACATTCAGTACTTC,TRBJ2-4,17,TRBV21-1,NA,few
CASSRGEGGETQYF,TGTGCCAGCAGCCGAGGAGAGGGGGGGGAGACCCAGTACTTC,TRBJ2-5,14,TRBV4-2,NA,NA
CASSSDGTPYGYTF,TGTGCCAGCAGTTCCGACGGGACACCCTATGGCTACACCTTC,TRBJ1-2,14,TRBV6-5,NA,NA
CSSSSGTVRAAFF,TGTTCCAGCAGCTCTGGGACAGTCAGAGCGGCTTTCTTT,TRBJ1-1,13,TRBV7-9,TRBD1,NA
CSVVDTANTEAFF,TGCAGCGTTGTCGACACGGCGAACACTGAAGCTTTCTTT,TRBJ1-1,13,TRBV29-1,NA,NA
CASSASRQRGGRNEQFF,TGTGCCAGCAGCGCCTCCAGGCAGCGGGGGGGCCGTAATGAGCAGTTCTTC,TRBJ2-1,17,TRBV9,TRBD2,NA
CASSLEPGAGYGYTF,TGTGCCAGCAGCTTAGAGCCAGGGGCAGGTTATGGCTACACCTTC,TRBJ1-2,15,TRBV11-2,NA,NA
CASSSTGGGQPQHF,TGTGCCAGCAGCTCGACAGGGGGCGGTCAGCCCCAGCATTTT,TRBJ1-5,14,TRBV2,TRBD1,NA
CASSFQGRDGYTF,TGTGCCAGCAGCTTCCAGGGGAGGGATGGCTACACCTTC,TRBJ1-2,13,TRBV7-2,NA,NA
CASSSSGTSGGRADTQYF,TGTGCCAGCAGCTCATCCGGGACTAGCGGGGGGAGGGCAGATACGCAGTATTTT,TRBJ2-3,18,TRBV7-2,TRBD2,once
CASSILAVQETQYF,TGTGCCAGCAGCATACTAGCGGTCCAAGAGACCCAGTACTTC,TRBJ2-5,14,TRBV7-9,TRBD2,NA
CASSLASGGPSSYEQYF,TGTGCCAGCAGCTTGGCTAGCGGGGGGCCCAGCTCCTACGAGCAGTACTTC,TRBJ2-7,17,TRBV7-8,TRBD2,NA
CASSQDQGAGEKLFF,TGTGCCAGCAGCCAAGATCAGGGGGCAGGGGAAAAACTGTTTTTT,TRBJ1-4,15,TRBV4-2,TRBD1,NA
CASSLQSPYGYTF,TGTGCCAGCAGCTTGCAGTCACCCTATGGCTACACCTTC,TRBJ1-2,13,TRBV7-9,NA,NA
CASSRHRDTGGSGNTIYF,TGTGCCAGCAGCCGCCACCGGGACACCGGAGGCTCTGGAAACACCATATATTTT,TRBJ1-3,18,TRBV5-5,NA,NA
CSVVRHNYGYTF,TGCAGCGTTGTGAGACACAACTATGGCTACACCTTC,TRBJ1-2,12,TRBV29-1,NA,once
CASSWDSFDPNTGELFF,TGTGCCAGCAGTTGGGACAGCTTCGACCCTAACACCGGGGAGCTGTTTTTT,TRBJ2-2,17,TRBV11-2,TRBD1,NA
CASSLAGESGNTIYF,TGCGCCAGCAGCTTGGCCGGGGAGTCTGGAAACACCATATATTTT,TRBJ1-3,15,TRBV5-1,NA,NA
CASGQLYGYTF,TGTGCCAGCGGTCAACTCTATGGCTACACCTTC,TRBJ1-2,11,TRBV28,NA,once
CASSYGQGHPETQYF,TGTGCCAGCAGTTACGGACAGGGACACCCAGAGACCCAGTACTTC,TRBJ2-5,15,TRBV25-1,TRBD1,once
CASSEGPDTYSYNEQFF,TGTGCCAGCAGTGAAGGCCCCGACACATACTCCTACAATGAGCAGTTCTTC,TRBJ2-1,17,TRBV2,NA,NA
CASSPSTGGFGEQYF,TGTGCCAGCTCACCCTCGACAGGGGGCTTCGGCGAGCAGTACTTC,TRBJ2-7,15,TRBV18,TRBD1,NA
CASSDVAGGRDTDTQYF,TGTGCCAGCAGCGACGTAGCGGGGGGCCGGGACACAGATACGCAGTATTTT,TRBJ2-3,17,TRBV9,TRBD2,NA
CASSGTSSGANVLTF,TGTGCCAGCAGCGGAACTAGCTCTGGGGCCAACGTCCTGACTTTC,TRBJ2-6,15,TRBV7-9,NA,NA
CASSLAVSGGYNEQFF,TGTGCCAGCAGCCTGGCGGTTAGCGGGGGGTACAATGAGCAGTTCTTC,TRBJ2-1,16,TRBV5-4,TRBD2,NA
CASRKTGGNYGYTF,TGTGCCAGCAGAAAGACAGGGGGTAACTATGGCTACACCTTC,TRBJ1-2,14,TRBV6-5,TRBD1,few
CASKRDTSGNTIYF,TGTGCCAGCAAGCGGGACACGTCTGGAAACACCATATATTTT,TRBJ1-3,14,TRBV6-5,NA,NA
CATSNLGGPGELFF,TGTGCCACCTCGAATTTAGGGGGCCCTGGGGAGCTGTTTTTT,TRBJ2-2,14,TRBV2,TRBD1,NA
CASSEGQGLAFF,TGTGCCAGCAGTGAGGGACAGGGATTAGCTTTCTTT,TRBJ1-1,12,TRBV6-6,TRBD1,few
CASSQGAGNTEAFF,TGTGCTAGCAGCCAAGGAGCTGGAAACACTGAAGCTTTCTTT,TRBJ1-1,14,TRBV6-6,NA,NA
CASSHPLAGSRRAFF,TGCGCCAGCAGCCACCCTCTAGCCGGGTCTCGTAGAGCTTTCTTT,TRBJ1-1,15,TRBV4-1,NA,few
CASKEPLGQHF,TGTGCCAGCAAGGAGCCTCTCGGACAGCACTTT,TRBJ1-1,11,TRBV19,NA,NA
CATQSGQGHGYTF,TGTGCCACTCAATCTGGACAGGGCCATGGCTACACCTTC,TRBJ1-2,13,TRBV19,TRBD1,NA
CASGGIQETQYF,TGTGCCAGCGGGGGGATCCAAGAGACCCAGTACTTC,TRBJ2-5,12,TRBV28,NA,once
CAISEVDRIYGYTF,TGTGCCATCAGTGAGGTTGACAGGATCTATGGCTACACCTTC,TRBJ1-2,14,TRBV10-3,NA,NA
CASNEGQGGSKAFF,TGTGCCAGCAATGAAGGACAGGGGGGGTCTAAAGCTTTCTTT,TRBJ1-1,14,TRBV6-5,TRBD1,NA
CSNQRTEETQYF,TGCAGCAACCAACGGACAGAAGAGACCCAGTACTTC,TRBJ2-5,12,TRBV29-1,NA,NA
CASTWTANTEAFF,TGTGCCAGCACCTGGACAGCGAACACTGAAGCTTTCTTT,TRBJ1-1,13,TRBV6-1,NA,NA
CASSDRATNEKLFF,TGTGCCAGCAGTGACAGGGCAACTAATGAAAAACTGTTTTTT,TRBJ1-4,14,TRBV6-5,TRBD1,NA
CSVGGATEAFF,TGCAGCGTTGGTGGGGCCACTGAAGCTTTCTTT,TRBJ1-1,11,TRBV29-1,NA,NA
CASSGGVQFF,TGTGCCAGCAGCGGCGGAGTGCAGTTCTTC,TRBJ2-1,10,TRBV9,NA,NA
CASTRWVGQSSGANVLTF,TGTGCCAGCACCCGATGGGTGGGACAAAGCTCTGGGGCCAACGTCCTGACTTTC,TRBJ2-6,18,TRBV28,NA,NA
CAISERGETQYF,TGTGCCATCAGTGAGAGGGGGGAGACCCAGTACTTC,TRBJ2-5,12,TRBV10-3,NA,once
CASSLVGAGTGELFF,TGTGCCAGCAGCTTAGTGGGGGCAGGGACCGGGGAGCTGTTTTTT,TRBJ2-2,15,TRBV7-2,NA,once
CAISESGGDQPQHF,TGTGCCATCAGTGAGTCGGGGGGGGATCAGCCCCAGCATTTT,TRBJ1-5,14,TRBV10-3,NA,NA
CASSFSGLNQPQHF,TGCGCCAGCAGCTTTTCGGGTCTCAATCAGCCCCAGCATTTT,TRBJ1-5,14,TRBV5-1,NA,NA
CASTLRQGNTEAFF,TGCGCCAGCACCTTGCGACAGGGCAACACTGAAGCTTTCTTT,TRBJ1-1,14,TRBV5-1,TRBD1,NA
CASSPPPPGMSNYGYTF,TGTGCCAGCAGCCCTCCCCCTCCAGGAATGTCGAACTATGGCTACACCTTC,TRBJ1-2,17,TRBV5-4,NA,few
CASSLDRGLYGYTF,TGTGCCAGCAGTTTGGACAGGGGGCTTTATGGCTACACCTTC,TRBJ1-2,14,TRBV27,TRBD1,NA
CASSLGQIYNEQFF,TGTGCCAGCAGCTTAGGTCAGATCTACAATGAGCAGTTCTTC,TRBJ2-1,14,TRBV11-3,NA,NA
CASSWDRVRPDTQYF,TGTGCCAGCAGCTGGGACAGGGTGAGGCCAGATACGCAGTATTTT,TRBJ2-3,15,TRBV7-9,TRBD1,NA